Presented here are 31 T cell receptor beta chains from one specimen sequenced in a study of shared clonotypes between healthy human individuals. Clones were sequenced by immunoSEQ multiplex PCR, and TCRdb holds only the in-frame ones, with some missing. The sample has about 2.3 million clones; 85% to 95% are singletons. The specimen sequenced was naive CD4+ T cells from PBMCs. Subset indicated: CD45RA+ positively selected. The receptors here all came from a man in his late teens or twenties in good health. Some clones in this sample may be carry-over from other donors' samples.

The rearrangement uses TRBV4-2 and TRBJ1-4, with D unresolved. The CDR3 runs 18 residues. With 4 bases removed from V and 0 bases from J, the gap between germline ends came to 18 bases. Germline CDR1 and CDR2: LGHNA and YNFKEQ. The CDR3 coding sequence is TGTGCCAGCAGCCTCGAGTTGGGTCAACTTTCAACTAATGAAAAACTGTTTTTT. Its protein is CASSLELGQLSTNEKLFF.

The chain employs TRBV4-3 and TRBJ2-3; 7 bases map to TRBD1. The V segment lost 1 base and the J segment 5 bases; nucleotides outside the gene matches: 12. CDR1 is LGHNA and CDR2 is YSLEER in the germline V gene. The CDR3 covers 17 residues. The CDR3 coding sequence is TGCGCCAGCAGCCAAGGAGGAACAGGGGTTGTCGAAGATACGCAGTATTTT. Its protein is CASSQGGTGVVEDTQYF.

A word on this clone: Other DNA sequences in this sample translate to the same CDR3. The chain joins TRBV9 to TRBJ2-7, with 10 bases matching TRBD2. The CDR3 is 15 amino acids. V gave up 3 bases and J gave up 1 base; unmatched junction bases: 4. CDR1 and CDR2 (germline): SGDLS, YYNGEE. The DNA for the CDR3 is TGTGCCAGCAGCGGCGGGACTAGCGTATCCTACGAGCAGTACTTC. Its translation: CASSGGTSVSYEQYF.

The V and J genes are TRBV28 and TRBJ2-1; D uncertain. CDR1 is MDHEN, CDR2 SYDVKM, per germline. This CDR3 is 15 amino acids long. V was pared by 7 bases and J by 6 bases, with 19 bases between. The CDR3 spells CASTFGPLGSNEQFF. The CDR3 bases are TGTGCCAGCACCTTCGGGCCACTTGGCTCCAATGAGCAGTTCTTC.

V and J are TRBV18 and TRBJ2-2, with D unclear. CDR3 length: 17 amino acids. Germline assignment: CDR1 KGHSH and CDR2 LQKENI. The V gene lost 2 bases and the J gene lost 4 bases, with 17 bases spanning the gap. This CDR3 is CASSPFSGSPGTGELFF. The CDR3 DNA sequence: TGTGCCAGCTCACCATTCTCGGGTTCCCCGGGCACCGGGGAGCTGTTTTTT.

J is TRBJ2-5 and V is TRBV7-3, with D perhaps matching TRBD1 (6 bases). The CDR3 sequence is 15 residues long. V was trimmed by 1 base and J by 2 bases, leaving 11 bases between them. Germline CDR1 is SGHTA and CDR2 is FQGTGA. CDR3 sequence: CASSLINGQQETQYF. CDR3 in DNA: TGTGCCAGCAGCTTAATCAACGGACAGCAAGAGACCCAGTACTTC.

The chain links TRBV7-9 to TRBJ2-1; 9 bases match TRBD2. This CDR3 has 15 residues. V shed 8 bases, J shed 9 bases, and the junction held 14 bases outside the gene matches. Germline loops: CDR1 SEHNR, CDR2 FQNEAQ (reference sequence). Here the CDR3 reads CASLGAGGPGAEQFF. The CDR3 region has the DNA TGTGCCAGCTTGGGTGCGGGAGGGCCGGGGGCTGAGCAGTTCTTC.

V gene TRBV7-3 combines with J gene TRBJ2-1; TRBD2 matches at 13 bases. V lost 8 bases and J lost 10; bases outside the gene matches: 8. The CDR3 runs to 14 residues. Germline V gene data show CDR1 as SGHTA and CDR2 as FQGTGA. CDR3 DNA sequence: TGTGCCAGCGGACTAGCGGGAGAGGCGAGCGAGCAGTTCTTC. This sequence encodes CASGLAGEASEQFF. The full variable domain, rest sourced from reference TRBV7-3 and TRBJ2-1, is GAGVSQTPSNKVTEKGKYVELRCDPISGHTALYWYRQSLGQGPEFLIYFQGTGAADDSGLPNDRFFAVRPEGSVSTLKIQRTERGDSAVYLCASGLAGEASEQFFGPGTRLTVL.

The rearrangement uses TRBV7-9 and TRBJ1-1; D not resolved. Trimming removed 4 bases at V and 5 bases at J, with 20 bases between. CDR3 length equals 16 residues. CDR1 is SEHNR, CDR2 FQNEAQ, per germline (reference sequence). The CDR3 region is CASSSRSALKTTEAFF. The DNA for the CDR3 is TGTGCCAGCAGCTCCCGGTCGGCCCTCAAAACAACTGAAGCTTTCTTT.

The gene calls are TRBV5-8 and TRBJ2-1; perhaps TRBD1 as D (5 bases). Germline values: CDR1 SGHTS, CDR2 YDEGEE. The CDR3 consists of 13 residues. V lost 2 bases and J 8 bases, leaving 11 bases between the germline ends. In DNA, the CDR3 is TGTGCCAGCAGCTTTAGGGGCCATGATGAGCAGTTCTTC. Encoded protein: CASSFRGHDEQFF.

This clone came up once. The rearrangement links TRBV6-5 to TRBJ2-5, with a weak D call TRBD1 (5 bases). The J call could be wrong; TRBJ2-7 is a better fit for the DNA end. The CDR3 consists of 14 residues. Germline V gene sequence: CDR1 MNHEY, CDR2 SVGAGI. In DNA, the CDR3 is TGTGCCAGCAGCACGCCAGGACAAGTTCACGAGCAGTACTTC. It yields the protein CASSTPGQVHEQYF.

The rearrangement uses TRBV7-9 and TRBJ1-1, with D uncertain. Germline V gene lookup returns CDR1 SEHNR and CDR2 FQNEAQ (reference sequence). CDR3 length equals 17 residues. The V and J ends lost 5 bases and 1 base respectively, with 20 bases between them. The CDR3 DNA sequence: TGTGCCAGCAGCCCCCTAACGACTCAGCCTTCGAACACTGAAGCTTTCTTT. It codes for CASSPLTTQPSNTEAFF. Complete variable domain (other parts from reference TRBV7-9 and TRBJ1-1): DTGVSQNPRHKITKRGQNVTFRCDPISEHNRLYWYRQTLGQGPEFLTYFQNEAQLEKSRLLSDRFSAERPKGSFSTLEIQRTEQGDSAMYLCASSPLTTQPSNTEAFFGQGTRLTVV.

This chain links TRBV7-2 with TRBJ2-2, with 7 bases aligning to TRBD2. In germline, CDR1 is SGHTA, CDR2 FQGNSA. The CDR3 length is 17 residues. V was pared by 3 bases and J by 2 bases, with 9 bases of the junction left unmatched. CDR3 region: CASSLFVAGVNTGELFF. The DNA of the CDR3 is TGTGCCAGCAGCTTGTTTGTCGCGGGGGTAAACACCGGGGAGCTGTTTTTT.

The CDR3 nucleotides are TGTGCCAGCAGCCGGACGGACAGGGATAATTCACCCCTCCACTTT. Translating it yields CASSRTDRDNSPLHF. The genes are TRBV5-6 and TRBJ1-6, with TRBD1 matching over 8 bases. The CDR3 sequence is 15 residues long. Trimming took 4 bases from V and 5 from J; bases not matched to a gene: 5. Germline V gene lookup returns CDR1 SGHDT and CDR2 YYEEEE.

The chain links TRBV15 to TRBJ1-4, with 7 bases fitting TRBD1. The CDR3 length is 16 residues. Looked up from germline, CDR1 is LNHNV and CDR2 is YYDKDF (reference sequence). The ends lost 7 bases at V and 4 bases at J; junction bases unmatched: 12. CDR3 sequence reads: CATTRGVGTVNEKLFF. The CDR3 DNA is TGTGCCACCACGAGAGGGGTGGGGACAGTTAATGAAAAACTGTTTTTT. The full variable domain, in which reference TRBV15 and TRBJ1-4 provide the parts outside the CDR3, is DAMVIQNPRYQVTQFGKPVTLSCSQTLNHNVMYWYQQKSSQAPKLLFHYYDKDFNNEADTPDNFQSRRPNTSFCFLDIRSPGLGDTAMYLCATTRGVGTVNEKLFFGSGTQLSVL.

On this clone itself: This sample also contains other DNA sequences that code for the same CDR3. The genes are TRBV5-4 and TRBJ2-5, with D uncertain. Germline V gene data show CDR1 as SGHNT and CDR2 as YYREEE (reference sequence). The V gene lost 1 base and the J gene lost 2 bases, with 6 bases spanning the gap. The CDR3 sequence is 13 residues long. The CDR3, as DNA: TGTGCCAGCAGCTTGAGTTTACAAGAGACCCAGTACTTC. Translation gives CASSLSLQETQYF.

This chain links TRBV7-8 with TRBJ2-7, with 7 bases matching TRBD1. The J segment lost 6 bases and the V segment lost 6 bases, leaving 11 bases of the junction unmatched. The CDR3 covers 14 residues. CDR1 and CDR2 from the germline V gene are SGHVS and FQNEAQ. DNA for the CDR3: TGTGCCAGCAGACCTGACAGGGTTCTGGGCGAGCAGTACTTC. Its translation: CASRPDRVLGEQYF.

The V call is TRBV28, the J call TRBJ2-7; D may be TRBD1 or TRBD2 (5 bases each). Germline loops: CDR1 MDHEN, CDR2 SYDVKM. CDR3 size: 15 residues. V dropped 4 bases and J dropped 2 bases, with 15 bases sitting between them. The chain's CDR3 is CASSSAGTRPYEQYF. Written as DNA, the CDR3 is TGTGCCAGCAGTTCCGCCGGGACCCGACCCTACGAGCAGTACTTC.

In the case of this clone: At one end, the junction sequence differs from germline, possibly due to a read error. The V gene is TRBV18, the J gene TRBJ2-6; D possibly corresponds to TRBD1 (6 bases). The germline CDR1 and CDR2 sequences are KGHSH and LQKENI. The CDR3 sequence is 10 residues long. The CDR3 DNA is TGTGCCAGCTCCGCCGGGACAACGGCTTTC. It codes for CASSAGTTAF.

In this sample, this clone turned up once. The chain links TRBV5-6 to TRBJ2-7; 7 bases line up with TRBD2. The CDR3 is 13 amino acids. V shed 0 bases, J shed 6 bases, and the junction held 3 bases outside the gene matches. Germline CDR1 and CDR2: SGHDT and YYEEEE. CDR3 DNA sequence: TGTGCCAGCAGCTTGGCTCCGGGAGGCGAGCAGTACTTC. Translation: CASSLAPGGEQYF.

The chain uses TRBV29-1 and TRBJ2-2; maybe TRBD2 (6 bases). This CDR3 region has 16 residues. Trimming left V 4 bases short and J 1 base short, with 16 bases between. Looked up from germline, CDR1 is SQVTM and CDR2 is ANQGSEA. CDR3 sequence (DNA): TGCAGCGTTGTGAGGGGCGCGCGGGGGAACACCGGGGAGCTGTTTTTT. Amino acids: CSVVRGARGNTGELFF.

The genes are TRBV4-1 and TRBJ2-7; D remains unclear. CDR3 length: 16 amino acids. V lost 3 bases to trimming and J lost 3 bases, with 18 bases between them. Germline CDR1 and CDR2: MGHRA and YSYEKL. CDR3 sequence: CASSQGWAASDYEQYF. For the CDR3, the DNA is TGCGCCAGCAGCCAGGGGTGGGCGGCTTCAGACTACGAGCAGTACTTC.

The count of this clone is one. The same CDR3 arises from other DNA sequences in this sample as well. This chain connects TRBV5-1 to TRBJ2-1, with 12 bases identical to TRBD2. The CDR3 spans 15 residues. Germline V lookup: CDR1 SGHRS, CDR2 YFSETQ. V gave up 0 bases and J gave up 7 bases; unmatched junction bases: 2. CDR3 DNA sequence: TGCGCCAGCAGCTTGGGACTAGCGGGAGTTAATGAGCAGTTCTTC. Its protein is CASSLGLAGVNEQFF.

The chain carries TRBV2 and TRBJ2-7, with a possible D match to TRBD2 (5 bases). This CDR3 is 15 amino acids long. Germline V gene data show CDR1 as SNHLY and CDR2 as FYNNEI. The V gene lost 1 base and the J gene lost 3 bases, with 13 bases spanning the gap. The chain's CDR3 is CASSEVRVGLYEQYF. CDR3 sequence (DNA): TGTGCCAGCAGTGAAGTGCGGGTGGGCCTCTACGAGCAGTACTTC.

The V gene is TRBV5-4, the J gene TRBJ2-1, with D possibly matching TRBD1 (5 bases). With 4 bases removed from V and 7 bases from J, the gap between germline ends came to 21 bases. Per germline, CDR1 SGHNT and CDR2 YYREEE (reference sequence). The CDR3 covers 16 residues. The CDR3 sequence is CASSPTGYAIWNEQFF. CDR3 nucleotide sequence: TGTGCCAGCAGCCCTACAGGTTATGCCATATGGAATGAGCAGTTCTTC.

The chain couples TRBV30 to TRBJ2-3; TRBD1 agrees at 8 bases. V dropped 3 bases and J dropped 9; count of bases not matched to a gene: 11. CDR1 and CDR2 from the germline V gene are GTSNPN and SVGIG (reference sequence). The CDR3 runs to 14 residues. Here the CDR3 DNA reads TGTGCCTGGAGAGATGGGACAGGCCTTAAGACGCAGTATTTT. Encoded protein: CAWRDGTGLKTQYF.

The chain joins TRBV19 to TRBJ1-5; maybe TRBD1 (5 bases). The CDR3 extends over 16 amino acids. V shed 3 bases and J shed 0 bases, with 12 bases lying between them. Germline CDR1 LNHDA, CDR2 SQIVND (reference sequence). The CDR3 sequence is CASSMRGLPSNQPQHF. CDR3 DNA: TGTGCCAGTAGTATGCGGGGACTGCCTAGCAATCAGCCCCAGCATTTT. The full variable domain, rest sourced from reference TRBV19 and TRBJ1-5, is DGGITQSPKYLFRKEGQNVTLSCEQNLNHDAMYWYRQDPGQGLRLIYYSQIVNDFQKGDIAEGYSVSREKKESFPLTVTSAQKNPTAFYLCASSMRGLPSNQPQHFGDGTRLSIL.

This chain uses TRBV9 with TRBJ2-7; 7 bases align to TRBD1. CDR1 SGDLS and CDR2 YYNGEE come from the germline V gene. The CDR3 contains 15 residues. The J segment lost 2 bases and the V segment lost 4 bases, leaving 9 bases of the junction unmatched. The CDR3 DNA is TGTGCCAGCAGCCCCCGTCCCGGGACAGCCTACGAGCAGTACTTC. Residues: CASSPRPGTAYEQYF.

This clone appeared once. This sequence joins TRBV11-2 and TRBJ2-5, with D uncertain. This CDR3 is built from 15 residues. Germline lookup yields CDR1 SGHAT and CDR2 FQNNGV. The V gene lost 8 bases and the J gene lost 1 base, with 17 bases spanning the gap. As DNA, the CDR3 is TGTGCCAGCGGTCGAAGATTGTCCTTCCAAGAGACCCAGTACTTC. It encodes CASGRRLSFQETQYF.

This sequence joins TRBV5-8 and TRBJ2-3; TRBD1 matches 7 bases. The CDR3 length is 14 residues. Germline CDR1 and CDR2: SGHTS and YDEGEE. J gave up 1 base and V 4 bases, and 3 bases lay outside the gene matches. CDR3: CASSIGQGTDTQYF. In nucleotides, the CDR3 is TGTGCCAGCAGCATCGGACAGGGCACAGATACGCAGTATTTT.

In the case of this clone: This sample includes further DNA sequences coding for the same CDR3. The rearrangement links TRBV28 to TRBJ2-7; 8 bases are shared with TRBD2. Germline trimming cut 7 bases from V and 1 base from J; bases unmatched to any gene: 9. CDR1 is MDHEN and CDR2 is SYDVKM in the germline V gene. The CDR3 loop spans 15 amino acids. CDR3 protein: CASTPGGAGSYEQYF. The CDR3 nucleotides read TGTGCCAGCACCCCGGGGGGGGCGGGTTCCTACGAGCAGTACTTC. Combining the CDR3 with reference TRBV28 and TRBJ2-7 gives the whole variable domain DVKVTQSSRYLVKRTGEKVFLECVQDMDHENMFWYRQDPGLGLRLIYFSYDVKMKEKGDIPEGYSVSREKKERFSLILESASTNQTSMYLCASTPGGAGSYEQYFGPGTRLTVT.